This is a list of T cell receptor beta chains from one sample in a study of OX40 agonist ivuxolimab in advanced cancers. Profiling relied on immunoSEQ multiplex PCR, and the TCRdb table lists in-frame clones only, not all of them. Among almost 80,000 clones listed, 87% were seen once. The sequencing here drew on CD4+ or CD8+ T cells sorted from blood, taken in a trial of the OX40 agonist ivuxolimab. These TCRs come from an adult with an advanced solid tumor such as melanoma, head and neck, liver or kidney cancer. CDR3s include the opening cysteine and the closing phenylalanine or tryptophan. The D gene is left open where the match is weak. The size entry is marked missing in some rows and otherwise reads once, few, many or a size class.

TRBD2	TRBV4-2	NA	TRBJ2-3	CASSQGPSGREEDTQYF	TGTGCCAGCAGCCAAGGGCCTAGCGGGAGAGAAGAAGATACGCAGTATTTT
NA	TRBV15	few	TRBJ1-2	CATSSRKTGDGYTF	TGTGCCACCAGCAGTAGGAAGACAGGTGATGGCTACACCTTC
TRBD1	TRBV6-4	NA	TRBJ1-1	CASSDYGTGEAFF	TGTGCCAGCAGTGACTACGGGACAGGTGAAGCTTTCTTT
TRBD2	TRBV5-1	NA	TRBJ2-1	CASSLRGLAGGINEQFF	TGCGCCAGCAGCTTGCGGGGACTAGCGGGAGGTATCAATGAGCAGTTCTTC
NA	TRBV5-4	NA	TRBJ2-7	CASSLDASYEQYF	TGTGCCAGCAGCTTGGATGCATCCTACGAGCAGTACTTC
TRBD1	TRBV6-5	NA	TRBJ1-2	CASSRVRGRDGYTF	TGTGCCAGCAGTCGTGTCAGGGGGCGGGATGGCTACACCTTC
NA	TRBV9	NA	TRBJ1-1	CASSVAGNTEAFF	TGTGCCAGCAGCGTAGCCGGGAACACTGAAGCTTTCTTT
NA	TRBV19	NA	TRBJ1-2	CASSIGGGYTF	TGTGCCAGTAGTATTGGTGGTGGCTACACCTTC
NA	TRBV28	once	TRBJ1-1	CASSPQGARGGEAFF	TGTGCCAGCAGCCCACAGGGTGCCAGAGGAGGTGAAGCTTTCTTT
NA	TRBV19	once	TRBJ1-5	CATQGRHNQPQHF	TGTGCCACCCAAGGGCGGCACAATCAGCCCCAGCATTTT
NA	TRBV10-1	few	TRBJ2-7	CASSPSGGYEQYF	TGCGCCAGCAGTCCTAGTGGGGGGTACGAGCAGTACTTC
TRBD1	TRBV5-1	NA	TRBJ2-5	CASSLVDRGMETQYF	TGCGCCAGCAGCTTGGTAGACAGGGGAATGGAGACCCAGTACTTC
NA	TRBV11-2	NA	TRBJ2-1	CASSLDFRTYNEQFF	TGTGCCAGCAGCTTAGATTTTCGGACCTACAATGAGCAGTTCTTC
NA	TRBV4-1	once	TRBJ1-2	CASSQGGPGGYGYTF	TGCGCCAGCAGCCAAGGGGGACCCGGAGGCTATGGCTACACCTTC
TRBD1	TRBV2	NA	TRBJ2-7	CASAWGQGIEQYF	TGTGCCAGTGCCTGGGGACAGGGGATTGAGCAGTACTTC
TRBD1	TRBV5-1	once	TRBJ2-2	CASSSPGQGTGELFF	TGCGCCAGCAGTTCACCGGGACAGGGAACCGGGGAGCTGTTTTTT
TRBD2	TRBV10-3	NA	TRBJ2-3	CAISPGLVPDTQYF	TGTGCCATCAGCCCGGGACTAGTTCCAGATACGCAGTATTTT
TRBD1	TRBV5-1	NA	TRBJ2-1	CASSLGQGAYNEQFF	TGCGCCAGCAGCTTGGGACAGGGAGCCTACAATGAGCAGTTCTTC
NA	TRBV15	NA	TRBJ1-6	CATRPDYNSPLHF	TGTGCCACCAGGCCAGACTATAATTCACCCCTCCACTTT
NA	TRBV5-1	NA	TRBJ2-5	CASSDGSTVGETQYF	TGCGCCAGCAGCGACGGGTCCACGGTGGGAGAGACCCAGTACTTC
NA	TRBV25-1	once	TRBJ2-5	CASSKPGAEGTQYF	TGTGCCAGCAGTAAACCGGGAGCCGAGGGGACCCAGTACTTC
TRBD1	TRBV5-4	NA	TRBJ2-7	CASSLRDRLGEQYF	TGTGCCAGCAGCCTGAGGGACAGGTTGGGCGAGCAGTACTTC